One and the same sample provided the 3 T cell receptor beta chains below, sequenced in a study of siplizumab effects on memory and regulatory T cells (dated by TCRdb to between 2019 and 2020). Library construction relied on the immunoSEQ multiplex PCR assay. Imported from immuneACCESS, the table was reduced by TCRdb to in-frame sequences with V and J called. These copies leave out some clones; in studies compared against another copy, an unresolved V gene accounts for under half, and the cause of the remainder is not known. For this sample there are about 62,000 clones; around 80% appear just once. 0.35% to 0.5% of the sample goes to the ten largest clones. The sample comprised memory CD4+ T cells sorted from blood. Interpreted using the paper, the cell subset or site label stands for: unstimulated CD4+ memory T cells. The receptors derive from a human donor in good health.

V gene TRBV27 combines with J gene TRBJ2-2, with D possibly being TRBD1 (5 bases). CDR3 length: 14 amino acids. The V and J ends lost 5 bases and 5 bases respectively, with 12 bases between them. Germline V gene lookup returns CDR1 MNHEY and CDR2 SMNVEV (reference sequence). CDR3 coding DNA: TGTGCCAGCAGTAGACAGATTATAACCGGGGAGCTGTTTTTT. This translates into CASSRQIITGELFF.

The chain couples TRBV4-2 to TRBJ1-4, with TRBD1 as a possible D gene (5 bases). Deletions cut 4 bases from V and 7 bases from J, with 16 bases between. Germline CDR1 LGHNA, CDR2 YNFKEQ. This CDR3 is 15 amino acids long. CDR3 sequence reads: CASSLRELGTEKLFF. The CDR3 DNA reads TGTGCCAGCAGCCTCCGAGAACTGGGGACTGAAAAACTGTTTTTT.

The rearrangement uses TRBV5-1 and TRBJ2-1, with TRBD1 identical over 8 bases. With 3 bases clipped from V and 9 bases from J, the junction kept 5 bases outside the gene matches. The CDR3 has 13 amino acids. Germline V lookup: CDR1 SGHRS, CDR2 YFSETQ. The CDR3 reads CASSSAGGAEQFF. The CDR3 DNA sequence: TGCGCCAGCAGCTCCGCAGGGGGCGCTGAGCAGTTCTTC.